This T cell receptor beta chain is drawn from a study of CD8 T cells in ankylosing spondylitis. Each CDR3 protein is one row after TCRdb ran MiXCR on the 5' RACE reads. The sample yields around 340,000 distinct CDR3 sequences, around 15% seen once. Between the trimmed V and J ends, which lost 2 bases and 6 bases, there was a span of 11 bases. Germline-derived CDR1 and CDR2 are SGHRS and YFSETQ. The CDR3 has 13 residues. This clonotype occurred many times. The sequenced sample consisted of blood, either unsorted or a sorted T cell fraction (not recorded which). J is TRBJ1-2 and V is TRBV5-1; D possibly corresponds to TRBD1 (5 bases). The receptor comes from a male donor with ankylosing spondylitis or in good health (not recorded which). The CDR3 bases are TGCGCCAGCAGCTTTCCCGGGACGGATGGCTACACCTTC. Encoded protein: CASSFPGTDGYTF.